The 31 T cell receptor beta chains given below trace back to one sample, sequenced in a study of T cells expressing NK-cell markers. TCRdb reprocessed the 5' RACE reads and keeps a single row for each CDR3 protein, giving no DNA. Here the sample table reports some 140,000 distinct CDR3 sequences. The source material was blood T cells: a sorted CD56 or NKG2C T cell subset, CD4+ or CD8+ T cells, or bulk PBMC T cells (not recorded which). The source is a woman between 45 and 65 years old in good health.

The rearrangement links TRBV19 to TRBJ1-5. CDR1 LNHDA and CDR2 SQIVND come from the germline V gene (reference sequence). The CDR3 runs to 13 residues. CDR3 sequence: CASSTWDGQPQHF. Variable domain in full (rest from reference TRBV19 and TRBJ1-5): DGGITQSPKYLFRKEGQNVTLSCEQNLNHDAMYWYRQDPGQGLRLIYYSQIVNDFQKGDIAEGYSVSREKKESFPLTVTSAQKNPTAFYLCASSTWDGQPQHFGDGTRLSIL.

The CDR3 region is CASSLGLGGPSYNEQFF. The chain employs TRBV28 and TRBJ2-1; without DNA, the TCRdb call of TRBD2 cannot be checked. Germline CDR1 and CDR2: MDHEN and SYDVKM. There are 17 residues in the CDR3.

The V call is TRBV27, the J call TRBJ1-1; TCRdb outputs TRBD1, but without DNA this stays unchecked. The CDR3 extends over 12 amino acids. The germline V gene encodes CDR1 MNHEY and CDR2 SMNVEV (reference sequence). This CDR3 reads CASLTGGTEAFF.

This chain joins TRBV30 and TRBJ2-5. The germline V gene encodes CDR1 GTSNPN and CDR2 SVGIG (reference sequence). The CDR3 runs 14 residues. CDR3 loop: CAWSPSRFLVTQYF.

The gene calls are TRBV7-6 and TRBJ2-1; there is no DNA to check the TCRdb D call of TRBD2. This CDR3 contains 15 residues. Germline-derived CDR1 and CDR2 are SGHVS and FNYEAQ. The CDR3 sequence: CASSATSGGYNEQFF. The full variable domain, with the rest looked up from reference TRBV7-6 and TRBJ2-1, is GAGVSQSPRYKVTKRGQDVALRCDPISGHVSLYWYRQALGQGPEFLTYFNYEAQQDKSGLPNDRFSAERPEGSISTLTIQRTEQRDSAMYRCASSATSGGYNEQFFGPGTRLTVL.

The J gene is TRBJ2-1, the V gene TRBV12-3 or TRBV12-4. The CDR3 has 12 residues. The CDR3 loop is CASSFGNNEQFF.

The chain joins TRBV30 to TRBJ2-3. The CDR3 is made up of 12 amino acids. Germline V gene data show CDR1 as GTSNPN and CDR2 as SVGIG (reference sequence). The CDR3: CAWSPSSDTQYF.

The CDR3 sequence: CASSSRLSGANVLTF. V gene TRBV12-3 or TRBV12-4 combines with J gene TRBJ2-6. The CDR3 runs to 15 residues.

This chain joins TRBV7-3 and TRBJ2-3; TCRdb's assignment of TRBD2 cannot be checked, as there is no DNA. The CDR3 is 15 amino acids. The germline CDR1 and CDR2 sequences are SGHTA and FQGTGA. CDR3 protein: CASSLFRGSADTQYF.

The chain employs TRBV5-4 and TRBJ2-2. Germline CDR1 and CDR2: SGHNT and YYREEE (reference sequence). This CDR3 is built from 12 residues. The CDR3 is CASRENTGELFF. The full variable domain, completed using reference TRBV5-4 and TRBJ2-2, is ETGVTQSPTHLIKTRGQQVTLRCSSQSGHNTVSWYQQALGQGPQFIFQYYREEENGRGNFPPRFSGLQFPNYSSELNVNALELDDSALYLCASRENTGELFFGEGSRLTVL.

The gene calls are TRBV10-3 and TRBJ2-2; TCRdb proposes TRBD2, but this gene call is untestable without DNA. This CDR3 is built from 17 residues. Germline CDR1 ENHRY, CDR2 SYGVKD. CDR3 region: CAISGLAGPSNTGELFF.

This chain uses TRBV29-1 with TRBJ1-2; TCRdb reports TRBD1, a call that lacks DNA to check it against. The V gene's germline CDR1 is SQVTM and CDR2 ANQGSEA. This CDR3 contains 14 residues. CDR3 loop: CSVEPRGERDGYTF.

The chain carries TRBV10-3 and TRBJ1-6; TCRdb picks TRBD1, but there is no DNA to check that call. Germline assignment: CDR1 ENHRY and CDR2 SYGVKD. The CDR3 length is 13 residues. CDR3 region: CATLDGGNSPLHF.

This chain links TRBV29-1 with TRBJ2-1; TCRdb reports TRBD1, a call that lacks DNA to check it against. CDR1 is SQVTM and CDR2 is ANQGSEA in the germline V gene. CDR3 size: 12 residues. The CDR3 is CSGYQTGDEQFF.

CDR3 region: CATKGQSSYTQYF. The V and J genes are TRBV15 and TRBJ2-3; checking the TCRdb D call of TRBD1 is not possible without DNA. The CDR3 totals 13 residues. Per the germline V gene, CDR1 is LNHNV and CDR2 is YYDKDF (reference sequence).

The gene calls are TRBV29-1 and TRBJ2-1; TCRdb outputs TRBD1, but without DNA this stays unchecked. The V gene's germline CDR1 is SQVTM and CDR2 ANQGSEA. The CDR3 has 13 residues. CDR3 loop: CSVGGDSRGEQFF.

This chain uses TRBV5-1 with TRBJ2-2; TCRdb proposes TRBD2, but this gene call is untestable without DNA. The CDR3 has 16 residues. CDR1 is SGHRS and CDR2 is YFSETQ in the germline V gene. The CDR3 here is CASSLDDGSPPGELFF.

The V and J genes are TRBV14 and TRBJ2-2; TCRdb's assignment of TRBD1 cannot be checked, as there is no DNA. In germline, CDR1 is SGHDN, CDR2 FVKESK. The CDR3 covers 17 residues. The CDR3: CASSQYPGPRLGGELFF.

The chain has TRBV25-1 and TRBJ1-4. Germline CDR1 and CDR2: MGHDK and SYGVNS. This CDR3 region has 13 residues. CDR3 sequence reads: CASGARGNEKLFF.

The rearrangement joins TRBV21-1 to TRBJ2-7; TCRdb names TRBD1, which stays unverified in the absence of DNA. TRBV21-1 is flagged as a pseudogene. The CDR3 totals 14 residues. The CDR3 sequence: CASSNDSRLVEQYF.

The chain joins TRBV11-3 to TRBJ2-4; TCRdb's D gene call, TRBD1, goes unchecked for lack of DNA. The CDR3 totals 14 residues. Germline V gene sequence: CDR1 SGHNT, CDR2 YENEEA. CDR3 sequence: CASRDREGKNIQYF.

The V gene is TRBV7-6, the J gene TRBJ2-1; TCRdb's assignment of TRBD2 cannot be checked, as there is no DNA. This CDR3 has 15 amino acids. The germline V gene has CDR1 SGHVS and CDR2 FNYEAQ. CDR3: CASSLGNSGAREQFF.

V usage is TRBV10-3 and J usage is TRBJ2-1; TCRdb's D gene call, TRBD1, goes unchecked for lack of DNA. The CDR3 runs 14 residues. CDR1 and CDR2 from the germline V gene are ENHRY and SYGVKD. The CDR3 here is CAISDRDRTNEQFF.

The rearrangement joins TRBV6-5 to TRBJ1-5; no DNA is available, so the TRBD1 call from TCRdb remains unchecked. Germline V gene lookup returns CDR1 MNHEY and CDR2 SVGAGI. The length of the CDR3 is 15 residues. The CDR3 region is CASSYGQGGNQPQHF.

The chain has TRBV7-3 and TRBJ2-1; no DNA is available, so the TRBD1 call from TCRdb remains unchecked. The germline V gene encodes CDR1 SGHTA and CDR2 FQGTGA. There are 13 residues in the CDR3. CDR3 amino acids: CASSWDNYNEQFF.

The V and J genes are TRBV4-2 and TRBJ1-1. CDR3 length: 14 amino acids. Per germline, CDR1 LGHNA and CDR2 YNFKEQ. The CDR3 loop reads CASSQDLGPTEAFF.

This chain joins TRBV24-1 and TRBJ2-1; TCRdb selects TRBD2, and the lack of DNA leaves this call unchecked. The CDR3 consists of 16 residues. CDR1 KGHDR and CDR2 SFDVKD come from the germline V gene. Here the CDR3 reads CATSDLRSGRYNEQFF.

The chain carries TRBV20-1 and TRBJ2-5; lacking DNA, the TRBD2 call made by TCRdb goes unchecked. The CDR3 is made up of 19 amino acids. Germline V lookup: CDR1 DFQATT, CDR2 SNEGSKA (reference sequence). CDR3 loop: CSARPYLEGLAGGQQTQYF.

The chain carries TRBV7-9 and TRBJ2-4; TCRdb's D call of TRBD1 is untestable without DNA. CDR1 SEHNR and CDR2 FQNEAQ come from the germline V gene (reference sequence). This CDR3 is built from 14 residues. The CDR3 loop is CASSSMTPKDIQYF.

The chain employs TRBV9 and TRBJ2-3. Germline V gene data show CDR1 as SGDLS and CDR2 as YYNGEE. CDR3 length equals 17 residues. CDR3 region: CASSVEGWARSTDTQYF.

J is TRBJ2-2 and V is TRBV6-5; TCRdb calls TRBD2, which cannot be checked without DNA. The CDR3 has 13 residues. CDR1 and CDR2 from the germline V gene are MNHEY and SVGAGI. CDR3 in amino acids: CASREGHTGELFF.